The 28 T cell receptor beta chains below all came from one sample that was sequenced in a study of CD8 T cells in ankylosing spondylitis. Overall study results and limits: Eight highly homologous variants made up a TCR beta motif, and this motif appeared characteristic of ankylosing spondylitis blood.

MiXCR, applied by TCRdb to the 5' RACE reads, yields one record per CDR3 protein. Of some 840,000 distinct CDR3 sequences detected, 10% to 15% appear once; the ten largest clones hold around 0.51%. Their cognate antigens are unknown. What was sequenced was blood, either unsorted or a sorted T cell fraction (not recorded which). The receptor set was obtained from a male donor with ankylosing spondylitis.

Here the CDR3 reads CASRSTPGQGYYGYTF. DNA of the CDR3: TGTGCCAGCAGAAGCACACCGGGACAGGGATACTATGGCTACACCTTC. The rearrangement links TRBV12-3 or TRBV12-4 to TRBJ1-2; 9 bases line up with TRBD1. V trimming: 6 bases; J trimming: 3 bases; junction bases outside the gene matches: 11. CDR3 length: 16 residues.

V gene TRBV29-1 combines with J gene TRBJ2-1; TRBD2 aligns across 7 bases. The CDR3 contains 11 residues. Trimming at V came to 6 bases and at J to 5 bases, leaving 1 base not matched to a gene. CDR1 SQVTM and CDR2 ANQGSEA come from the germline V gene. Here the CDR3 reads CSVSGNNEQFF. CDR3 nucleotides: TGCAGCGTGAGCGGGAACAATGAGCAGTTCTTC.

The gene calls are TRBV10-3 and TRBJ2-2; 7 bases agree with TRBD2. Germline values: CDR1 ENHRY, CDR2 SYGVKD. Losses at the gene ends were 8 bases for V and 5 bases for J; bases not matched to a gene: 5. The CDR3 covers 13 residues. The DNA of the CDR3 is TGTGCCATCGAGCTAGCGGATACCGGGGAGCTGTTTTTT. Translated: CAIELADTGELFF.

This clonotype has ten or more counts. The V gene is TRBV4-2, the J gene TRBJ2-7; unclear D gene. The CDR3 has 14 amino acids. Germline V gene data show CDR1 as LGHNA and CDR2 as YNFKEQ. Trimming took off 2 bases at V and 4 bases at J, with 12 bases between the two ends. The CDR3 DNA is TGTGCCAGCAGCCAATCGACTTTGGAATACGAGCAGTACTTC. Encoded protein: CASSQSTLEYEQYF.

About this clonotype: The junction and the germline gene differ at one end; a read error may be behind it. The chain is built from TRBV12-3 or TRBV12-4 and TRBJ2-7; possibly TRBD2 for D (6 bases). The CDR3 runs 14 residues. CDR3 in amino acids: CASSRGGSVYDQYF. For the CDR3, the DNA is TGTGCCAGCAGTCGTGGGGGGTCGGTCTACGACCAGTACTTC.

The gene calls are TRBV20-1 and TRBJ1-1; unclear D gene. This CDR3 region has 10 residues. CDR1 and CDR2 from the germline V gene are DFQATT and SNEGSKA (reference sequence). CDR3 DNA sequence: TGCATCCCAGAGGGCACTGAAGCTTTCTTT. Translating gives CIPEGTEAFF.

The genes are TRBV11-1 and TRBJ2-3; D could derive from TRBD1 or TRBD2 (6 bases each). Trimming pared 4 bases from V and 5 bases from J, leaving 13 bases between. This CDR3 region has 14 residues. Germline values: CDR1 SGHAT, CDR2 FQDESV (reference sequence). The CDR3 loop reads CASSSWGAQDTQYF. Written as DNA, the CDR3 is TGTGCCAGCAGCTCATGGGGGGCCCAAGATACGCAGTATTTT.

This clonotype was seen ten or more times. J is TRBJ2-2 and V is TRBV7-9; 7 bases agree with TRBD2. Germline V gene lookup returns CDR1 SEHNR and CDR2 FQNEAQ (reference sequence). Trimming took 11 bases from V and 4 from J; bases not matched to a gene: 16. The CDR3 is 16 residues long. CDR3 bases: TGTGCCCCCGGGCAGCGGGGATCTGAGACCACCGGGGAGCTGTTTTTT. Its protein product is CAPGQRGSETTGELFF.

V is TRBV5-1 and J is TRBJ2-1; 12 bases align to TRBD2. With V trimmed by 0 bases and J by 5 bases, 0 bases remained unmatched. Per germline, CDR1 SGHRS and CDR2 YFSETQ. This CDR3 comprises 15 residues. In DNA, the CDR3 is TGCGCCAGCAGCTTGGGGACTAGCGGGGACAATGAGCAGTTCTTC. Amino acids: CASSLGTSGDNEQFF.

This sequence joins TRBV5-1 and TRBJ2-5, with 8 bases lining up with TRBD2. Germline V gene sequence: CDR1 SGHRS, CDR2 YFSETQ. J gave up 6 bases and V 3 bases, and 16 bases lay outside the gene matches. The CDR3 extends over 17 amino acids. This CDR3 reads CASSSGAGLAPSKTQYF. The CDR3 DNA reads as TGCGCCAGCAGCTCTGGGGCCGGACTAGCCCCTTCAAAGACCCAGTACTTC.

The chain couples TRBV20-1 to TRBJ1-1; no reliable D call. Trimming pared 1 base from V and 6 bases from J, leaving 12 bases between. CDR3 length equals 13 residues. Per germline, CDR1 DFQATT and CDR2 SNEGSKA (reference sequence). The CDR3 region is CSARGTAEAEAFF. Written as DNA, the CDR3 is TGCAGTGCTAGAGGTACAGCGGAGGCTGAAGCTTTCTTT.

This clonotype has at least ten counts. The chain recombines TRBV12-3 or TRBV12-4 with TRBJ1-1; 10 bases are shared with TRBD1. The ends lost 5 bases at V and 1 base at J; junction bases unmatched: 4. This CDR3 contains 15 residues. The CDR3 sequence: CASSPGQGTNTEAFF. The DNA for the CDR3 is TGTGCCAGCAGTCCGGGACAGGGGACGAACACTGAAGCTTTCTTT.

The chain uses TRBV2 and TRBJ2-7, with D unresolved. Germline V lookup: CDR1 SNHLY, CDR2 FYNNEI. Deletions cut 1 base from V and 3 bases from J, with 7 bases between. CDR3 length: 13 residues. The CDR3 DNA follows: TGTGCCAGCAGTGAAGAGACCGACTACGAGCAGTACTTC. It encodes CASSEETDYEQYF.

The chain links TRBV20-1 to TRBJ2-7; no definite D call. V lost 6 bases and J 2 bases, leaving 8 bases between the germline ends. Germline CDR1 is DFQATT and CDR2 is SNEGSKA (reference sequence). The CDR3 totals 11 residues. The DNA for the CDR3 is TGCAGTGCGATAGAAACCTACGAGCAGTACTTC. Its translation is CSAIETYEQYF.

The chain combines TRBV5-6 with TRBJ2-4, with D perhaps TRBD1 (5 bases). The CDR3 extends over 16 amino acids. Trimming pared 2 bases from V and 1 base from J, leaving 13 bases between. Germline V gene data show CDR1 as SGHDT and CDR2 as YYEEEE. The CDR3 loop is CASSFRRVGAKNIQYF. As DNA, the CDR3 is TGTGCCAGCAGCTTCCGCAGGGTAGGGGCCAAAAACATTCAGTACTTC.

In its sample, this clonotype was seen many times. CDR3 in DNA: TGCAGTACCTCGGAGGCTAGCGGCATTTACGAGCAGTACTTC. Translating gives CSTSEASGIYEQYF. The chain is built from TRBV20-1 and TRBJ2-7; 7 bases match TRBD2. The V and J ends lost 8 bases and 4 bases, in that order; junction bases with no gene match: 14. The CDR3 totals 14 residues. CDR1 DFQATT and CDR2 SNEGSKA come from the germline V gene (reference sequence).

The chain joins TRBV10-2 to TRBJ1-5, with 7 bases matching TRBD1. The CDR3 spans 13 residues. Germline V lookup: CDR1 WSHSY, CDR2 SAAADI. V shed 7 bases, J shed 3 bases, and the junction held 3 bases outside the gene matches. In DNA form, the CDR3 reads TGCGCCAGCAAGGACAGGCTCAATCAGCCCCAGCATTTT. Protein: CASKDRLNQPQHF.

CDR3 sequence (DNA): TGTGCCAGCAGTTTAAGTTCGGTGGCGCGCGGCTACACCTTC. Protein: CASSLSSVARGYTF. The chain carries TRBV28 and TRBJ1-2; no reliable D call. From germline, CDR1 is MDHEN and CDR2 SYDVKM. This CDR3 region has 14 residues. The ends were cut back, 2 bases at V and 8 bases at J, with 15 bases in the middle.

The rearrangement uses TRBV10-3 and TRBJ2-5, with 8 bases lining up with TRBD2. V lost 0 bases, J lost 3 bases, and 9 bases stayed unmatched. CDR1 is ENHRY, CDR2 SYGVKD, per germline. This CDR3 comprises 17 residues. CDR3 coding DNA: TGTGCCATCAGTGAGTCGATCCTGCTAGCGGGTAAAGAGACCCAGTACTTC. This codes for CAISESILLAGKETQYF.

This clonotype was detected a few times. The rearrangement links TRBV15 to TRBJ2-1; a weak D match, TRBD2 (5 bases). V was cut by 8 bases and J by 7 bases, with 15 bases left in between. In germline, CDR1 is LNHNV, CDR2 YYDKDF (reference sequence). This CDR3 spans 13 amino acids. The CDR3 reads CATSLGARNEQFF. The CDR3 coding sequence is TGTGCCACCTCTCTGGGAGCTCGTAATGAGCAGTTCTTC.

In its sample, this clonotype was seen a few times. This chain uses TRBV5-1 with TRBJ1-1; D unclear. Germline V gene sequence: CDR1 SGHRS, CDR2 YFSETQ. The CDR3 is 15 amino acids. Trimming removed 3 bases from V and 1 base from J, with 13 bases in between. CDR3 in amino acids: CASSSAGPKNTEAFF. For the CDR3, the DNA is TGCGCCAGCAGCTCGGCCGGGCCAAAGAACACTGAAGCTTTCTTT.

Only a few counts were recorded for this clonotype. CDR3 sequence reads: CSARSDKGTDTQYF. The CDR3 DNA reads TGCAGTGCTAGATCGGACAAGGGTACAGATACGCAGTATTTT. The chain has TRBV20-1 and TRBJ2-3; perhaps TRBD1 as D (5 bases). Trimming pared 2 bases from V and 3 bases from J, leaving 12 bases between. CDR1 and CDR2 from the germline V gene are DFQATT and SNEGSKA (reference sequence). The length of the CDR3 is 14 residues.

The chain links TRBV4-1 to TRBJ2-1; 12 bases match TRBD2. The germline V gene has CDR1 MGHRA and CDR2 YSYEKL. With V trimmed by 4 bases and J by 3 bases, 7 bases remained unmatched. The CDR3 spans 17 residues. The CDR3 spells CASSPRLAGDLYNEQFF. CDR3 bases: TGCGCCAGCAGCCCAAGACTAGCGGGGGACCTCTACAATGAGCAGTTCTTC.

This clonotype was seen at least ten times. The rearrangement uses TRBV5-1 and TRBJ1-1; D is perhaps TRBD1 (5 bases). Germline-derived CDR1 and CDR2 are SGHRS and YFSETQ. The CDR3 consists of 16 residues. V was cut by 4 bases and J by 0 bases, with 16 bases left in between. CDR3 sequence: CASSAQGWGVNTEAFF. DNA for the CDR3: TGCGCCAGCAGCGCGCAGGGATGGGGCGTGAACACTGAAGCTTTCTTT.

This clonotype was observed a few times. The chain is built from TRBV4-2 and TRBJ1-1; tentatively, D is TRBD1 (6 bases). Trimming took 1 base from V and 1 from J, leaving 13 bases between them. CDR3 length: 16 residues. Germline V CDR1 and CDR2: LGHNA, YNFKEQ. The CDR3 coding sequence is TGTGCCAGCAGCCAAGGAGGGGGAGGTGGGAACACTGAAGCTTTCTTT. Its protein product is CASSQGGGGGNTEAFF.

This clonotype was counted at least ten times. The chain uses TRBV20-1 and TRBJ2-7, with TRBD2 as a possible D gene (6 bases). The V end was cut by 0 bases, the J end by 7 bases, with 22 bases between. CDR3 length: 16 amino acids. Looked up from germline, CDR1 is DFQATT and CDR2 is SNEGSKA (reference sequence). The CDR3: CSARDFRRGPTWEQYF. The CDR3 DNA follows: TGCAGTGCTAGAGATTTTAGGCGGGGACCTACATGGGAGCAGTACTTC.

The chain carries TRBV20-1 and TRBJ2-3, with 8 bases aligning to TRBD2. The CDR3 runs to 14 residues. The junction had 10 bases not matched to a gene; V was cut back by 5 bases and J by 6 bases. The germline V gene encodes CDR1 DFQATT and CDR2 SNEGSKA (reference sequence). CDR3 region: CSAPPGGGRDTQYF. The CDR3 nucleotides read TGCAGTGCTCCCCCCGGGGGCGGGAGGGATACGCAGTATTTT.

This clonotype was seen a handful of times. The chain carries TRBV20-1 and TRBJ2-3; D gene ambiguous. The germline CDR1 and CDR2 sequences are DFQATT and SNEGSKA (reference sequence). Deletions cut 3 bases from V and 5 bases from J, with 15 bases between. This CDR3 has 14 residues. The CDR3 DNA follows: TGCAGTGCTAGTGTTCTAGGAGTAGGAGATACGCAGTATTTT. The encoded protein is CSASVLGVGDTQYF.